This entry is about one T cell receptor beta chain. The germline gives CDR1 SGHRS, CDR2 YFSETQ. This CDR3 spans 16 amino acids. V shed 3 bases and J 4 bases; nucleotides not matched to a gene: 9. This sample was included in a study of blood T cell repertoires in COVID-19. Only in-frame clones appear in the TCRdb table, and some are missing; sequencing was by immunoSEQ multiplex PCR. The data hold around 200,000 clones, with just over 85% observed a single time. Sequenced material: peripheral blood. This sequence originates from a man aged 50 to 60 with acute or convalescent COVID-19. V is TRBV5-1 and J is TRBJ1-4; the match to TRBD1 covers 7 bases. DNA of the CDR3: TGCGCCAGCAGCTCCGGGACAGCGGGGGTTAATGAAAAACTGTTTTTT. It codes for CASSSGTAGVNEKLFF.